These 9 T cell receptor beta chains came from one sample sequenced in a study of blood T cells in healthy people across ages (dated by TCRdb to 2014 to 2015). The receptor library was made with 5' RACE. The sequencer listed for this sample is Illumina HiSeq 2500. The second PCR ran for about 6 to 11 cycles and used a J-beta primer mix along with a sample-barcoded 5' primer. The public sequencing data were trimmed at Q25 with fastp and processed into clonotypes with MiXCR by TCRdb, which kept only in-frame beta chains. When rows share a CDR3 protein, they turn into one entry using the most common DNA and genes. This sample gives around 1.5 million distinct CDR3 sequences in total; about 31% of them show up just once. The top ten clones comprise about 11% of the sample. Material for sequencing was blood. The receptors were gathered from a woman aged 25 to 45 in good health.

The V gene is TRBV28, the J gene TRBJ2-7; maybe TRBD2 (7 bases). This CDR3 has 13 residues. Between the trimmed V and J ends, which lost 8 bases and 3 bases, there was a span of 14 bases. CDR1 and CDR2 from the germline V gene are MDHEN and SYDVKM. The CDR3 bases are TGTGCCAGCGCGTCCGGGGGGCGCTACGAGCAGTACTTC. This sequence encodes CASASGGRYEQYF. Full variable domain (outside the CDR3, taken from reference TRBV28 and TRBJ2-7): DVKVTQSSRYLVKRTGEKVFLECVQDMDHENMFWYRQDPGLGLRLIYFSYDVKMKEKGDIPEGYSVSREKKERFSLILESASTNQTSMYLCASASGGRYEQYFGPGTRLTVT.

The genes are TRBV4-1 and TRBJ1-1, with D possibly TRBD1 on 5 matching bases. The V end was cut by 0 bases, the J end by 10 bases, with 24 bases between. Looked up from germline, CDR1 is MGHRA and CDR2 is YSYEKL. This CDR3 spans 17 amino acids. The CDR3 reads CASSQDEGFATVRAAFF. CDR3 nucleotides: TGCGCCAGCAGCCAAGATGAAGGGTTTGCGACAGTTAGAGCAGCTTTCTTT.

This chain links TRBV20-1 with TRBJ2-7, with a possible D match to TRBD2 (6 bases). Trimming took off 5 bases at V and 2 bases at J, with 16 bases between the two ends. This CDR3 contains 14 residues. CDR1 and CDR2 from the germline V gene are DFQATT and SNEGSKA (reference sequence). As DNA, the CDR3 is TGCAGTGCTTCGTCCCGGGACTGGACCTACGAGCAGTACTTC. The encoded protein is CSASSRDWTYEQYF.

This clonotype was recorded a few times. The chain carries TRBV29-1 and TRBJ1-2; D is possibly TRBD1 (5 bases). The CDR3 extends over 13 amino acids. Germline assignment: CDR1 SQVTM and CDR2 ANQGSEA. V was trimmed by 1 base and J by 4 bases, leaving 10 bases between them. The CDR3, as DNA: TGCAGCGTTGAAGGTACCGGGACCTATGGCTACACCTTC. As protein: CSVEGTGTYGYTF.

This clonotype was seen a few times. The junction differs from germline at one of its ends, possibly a read error. The chain recombines TRBV4-1 with TRBJ2-4; D possibly uses TRBD1 or TRBD2 (5 bases each). The CDR3 is 17 residues long. The V gene's germline CDR1 is MGHRA and CDR2 YSYEKL. The chain's CDR3 is CASGQPRDGLAKNIQYF. The CDR3, as DNA: TGCGCCAGCGGCCAACCCCGGGACGGCTTAGCCAAAAACATTCAGTACTTC.

This clonotype has only a few counts. The chain recombines TRBV12-3 or TRBV12-4 with TRBJ2-7; 8 bases align to TRBD1. The CDR3 runs 14 residues. V was pared by 6 bases and J by 0 bases, with 4 bases of the junction left unmatched. The CDR3 DNA sequence: TGTGCCAGCAGGGGGACAGGATACTCCTACGAGCAGTACTTC. This sequence encodes CASRGTGYSYEQYF.

This rearrangement joins TRBV11-2 to TRBJ2-1; no firm D call. The CDR3 is 19 amino acids. Germline V gene lookup returns CDR1 SGHAT and CDR2 FQNNGV. The V end lost 1 base, the J end lost 1 base, and 20 bases lay between the germline ends. CDR3 DNA: TGTGCCAGCAGCTTAGGTCTCAGAACCTTGTCCGCATCCTACAATGAGCAGTTCTTC. Amino acid sequence: CASSLGLRTLSASYNEQFF.

The J gene is TRBJ1-2, the V gene TRBV18; weak D call: TRBD1 (6 bases). Germline CDR1 KGHSH, CDR2 LQKENI. The CDR3 contains 14 residues. V was clipped by 1 base and J by 4 bases, with 10 bases between them. The CDR3 loop reads CASSPRTASYGYTF. CDR3 DNA: TGTGCCAGCTCACCACGGACAGCCTCCTATGGCTACACCTTC.

This chain joins TRBV7-9 and TRBJ1-1; tentative D call: TRBD1 (6 bases). Between the trimmed V and J ends, which lost 2 bases and 2 bases, there was a span of 9 bases. Germline assignment: CDR1 SEHNR and CDR2 FQNEAQ (reference sequence). The CDR3 has 14 residues. CDR3: CASSLRDTNTEAFF. The CDR3 bases are TGTGCCAGCAGCTTACGGGACACCAACACTGAAGCTTTCTTT.